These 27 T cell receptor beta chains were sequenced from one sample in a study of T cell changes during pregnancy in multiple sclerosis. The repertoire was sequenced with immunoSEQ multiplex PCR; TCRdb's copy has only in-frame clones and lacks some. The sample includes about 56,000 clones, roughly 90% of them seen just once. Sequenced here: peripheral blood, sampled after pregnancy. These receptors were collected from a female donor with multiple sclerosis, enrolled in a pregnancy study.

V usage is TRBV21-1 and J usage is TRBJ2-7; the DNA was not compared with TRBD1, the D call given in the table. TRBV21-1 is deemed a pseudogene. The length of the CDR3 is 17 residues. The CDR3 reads CASSNNCRDRRTYEQYF. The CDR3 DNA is TGTGCCAGCAGCAATAACTGCCGGGACAGGCGCACCTACGAGCAGTACTTC.

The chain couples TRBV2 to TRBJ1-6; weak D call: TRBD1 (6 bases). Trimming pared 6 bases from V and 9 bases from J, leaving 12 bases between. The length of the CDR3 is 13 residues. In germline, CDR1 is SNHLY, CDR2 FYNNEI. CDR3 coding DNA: TGTGCCAGCAGGCAGGGGCGTGGTTCACCCCTCCACTTT. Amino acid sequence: CASRQGRGSPLHF.

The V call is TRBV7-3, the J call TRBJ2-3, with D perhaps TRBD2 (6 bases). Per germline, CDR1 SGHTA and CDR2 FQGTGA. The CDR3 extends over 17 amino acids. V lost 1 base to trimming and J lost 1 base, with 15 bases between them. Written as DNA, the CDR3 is TGTGCCAGCAGCTTAAGTATTTTAGGCGGGGGCACAGATACGCAGTATTTT. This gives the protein CASSLSILGGGTDTQYF.

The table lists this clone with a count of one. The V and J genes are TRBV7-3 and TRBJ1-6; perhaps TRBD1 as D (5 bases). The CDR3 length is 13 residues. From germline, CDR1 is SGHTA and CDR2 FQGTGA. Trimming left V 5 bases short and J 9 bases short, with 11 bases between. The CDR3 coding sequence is TGTGCCAGCAGCCCGAATAGGGGTTCACCCCTCCACTTT. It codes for CASSPNRGSPLHF.

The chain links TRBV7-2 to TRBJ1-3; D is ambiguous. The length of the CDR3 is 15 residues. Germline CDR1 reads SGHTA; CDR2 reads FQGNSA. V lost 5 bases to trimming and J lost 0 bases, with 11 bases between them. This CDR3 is CASSPSRSSGNTIYF. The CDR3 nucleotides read TGTGCCAGCAGCCCTAGTCGATCCTCTGGAAACACCATATATTTT.

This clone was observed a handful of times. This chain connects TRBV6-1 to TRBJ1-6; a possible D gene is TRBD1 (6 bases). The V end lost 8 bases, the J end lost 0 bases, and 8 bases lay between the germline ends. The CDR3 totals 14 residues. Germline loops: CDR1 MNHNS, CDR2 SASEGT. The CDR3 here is CASGTSSYNSPLHF. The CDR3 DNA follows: TGTGCCAGCGGGACAAGCTCCTATAATTCACCCCTCCACTTT.

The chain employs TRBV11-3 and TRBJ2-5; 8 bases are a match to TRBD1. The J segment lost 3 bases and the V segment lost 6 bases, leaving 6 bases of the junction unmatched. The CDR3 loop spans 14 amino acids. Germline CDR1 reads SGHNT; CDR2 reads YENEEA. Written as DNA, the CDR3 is TGTGCCAGCAGTTCCGGGACAGGCAAAGAGACCCAGTACTTC. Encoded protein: CASSSGTGKETQYF. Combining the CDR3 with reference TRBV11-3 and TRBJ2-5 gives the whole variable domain EAGVVQSPRYKIIEKKQPVAFWCNPISGHNTLYWYLQNLGQGPELLIRYENEEAVDDSQLPKDRFSAERLKGVDSTLKIQPAELGDSAVYLCASSSGTGKETQYFGPGTRLLVL.

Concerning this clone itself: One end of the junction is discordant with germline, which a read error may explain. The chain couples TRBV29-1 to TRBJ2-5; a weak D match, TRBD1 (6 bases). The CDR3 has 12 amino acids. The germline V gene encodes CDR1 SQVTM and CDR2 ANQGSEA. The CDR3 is CSAEQGRETQYF. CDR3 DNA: TGCAGCGCTGAACAGGGTAGAGAGACCCAGTACTTC.

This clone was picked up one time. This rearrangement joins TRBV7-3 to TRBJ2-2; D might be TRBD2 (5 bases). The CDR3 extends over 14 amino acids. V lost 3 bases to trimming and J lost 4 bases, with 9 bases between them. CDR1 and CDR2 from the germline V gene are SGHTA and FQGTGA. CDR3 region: CASSFTSGTGELFF. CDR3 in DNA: TGTGCCAGCAGCTTCACAAGCGGCACCGGGGAGCTGTTTTTT.

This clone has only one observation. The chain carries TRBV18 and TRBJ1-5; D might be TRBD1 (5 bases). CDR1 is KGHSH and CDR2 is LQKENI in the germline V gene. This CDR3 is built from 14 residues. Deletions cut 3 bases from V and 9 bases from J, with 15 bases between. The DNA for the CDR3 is TGTGCCAGCTCACCCGGGGCGGGGGATCGGCCCCAGCATTTT. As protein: CASSPGAGDRPQHF.

As DNA, the CDR3 is TGTGCCAGCAGTTTATTCAGGGTTGGCACTGAAGCTTTCTTT. Encoded protein: CASSLFRVGTEAFF. The chain employs TRBV28 and TRBJ1-1, with D possibly matching TRBD1 (5 bases). This CDR3 is 14 amino acids long. V lost 1 base, J lost 4 bases, and 10 bases lay in between. Germline CDR1 reads MDHEN; CDR2 reads SYDVKM.

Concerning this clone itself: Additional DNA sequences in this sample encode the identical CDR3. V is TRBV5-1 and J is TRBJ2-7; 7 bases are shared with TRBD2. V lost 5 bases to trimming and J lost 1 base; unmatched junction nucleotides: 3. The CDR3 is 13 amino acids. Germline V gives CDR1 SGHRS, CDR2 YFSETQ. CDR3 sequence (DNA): TGCGCCAGCAGGGTGGGAGGGTCCTACGAGCAGTACTTC. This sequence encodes CASRVGGSYEQYF.

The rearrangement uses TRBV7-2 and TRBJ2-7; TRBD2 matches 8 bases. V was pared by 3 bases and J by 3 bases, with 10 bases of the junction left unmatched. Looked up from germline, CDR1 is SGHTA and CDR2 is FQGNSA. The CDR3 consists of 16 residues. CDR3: CASSFLSGGPFYEQYF. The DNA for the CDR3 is TGTGCCAGCAGCTTCCTAAGCGGGGGACCCTTCTACGAGCAGTACTTC.

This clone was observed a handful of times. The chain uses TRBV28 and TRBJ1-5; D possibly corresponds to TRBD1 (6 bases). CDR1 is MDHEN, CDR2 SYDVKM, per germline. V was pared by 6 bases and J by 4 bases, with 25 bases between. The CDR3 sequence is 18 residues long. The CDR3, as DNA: TGTGCCAGCAGCTTTGCCCACAGGGCCAGATTAAAGAATCAGCCCCAGCATTTT. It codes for CASSFAHRARLKNQPQHF. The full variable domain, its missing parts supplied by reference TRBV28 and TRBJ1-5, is DVKVTQSSRYLVKRTGEKVFLECVQDMDHENMFWYRQDPGLGLRLIYFSYDVKMKEKGDIPEGYSVSREKKERFSLILESASTNQTSMYLCASSFAHRARLKNQPQHFGDGTRLSIL.

CDR3 sequence reads: CASFPLGSQETQYF. The CDR3, as DNA: TGTGCCAGCTTTCCGCTAGGATCACAAGAGACCCAGTACTTC. The V call is TRBV7-9, the J call TRBJ2-5; D is unresolved. There are 14 residues in the CDR3. The ends were cut back, 8 bases at V and 2 bases at J, with 15 bases in the middle. Per germline, CDR1 SEHNR and CDR2 FQNEAQ (reference sequence). Drawing the rest from reference TRBV7-9 and TRBJ2-5, the complete variable domain is DTGVSQNPRHKITKRGQNVTFRCDPISEHNRLYWYRQTLGQGPEFLTYFQNEAQLEKSRLLSDRFSAERPKGSFSTLEIQRTEQGDSAMYLCASFPLGSQETQYFGPGTRLLVL.

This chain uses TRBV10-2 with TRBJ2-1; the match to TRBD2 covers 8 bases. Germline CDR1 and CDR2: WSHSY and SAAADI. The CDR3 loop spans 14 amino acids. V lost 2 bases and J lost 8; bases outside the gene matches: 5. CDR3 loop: CASSERGGRDEQFF. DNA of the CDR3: TGCGCCAGCAGTGAGCGGGGGGGCCGCGATGAGCAGTTCTTC.

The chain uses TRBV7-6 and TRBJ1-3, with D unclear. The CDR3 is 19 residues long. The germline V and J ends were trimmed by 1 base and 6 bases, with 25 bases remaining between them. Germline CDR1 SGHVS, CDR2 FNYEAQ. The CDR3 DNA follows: TGTGCCAGCAGCTTAGTTACAGCTTATACCGGTGGATTGAAAAACACCATATATTTT. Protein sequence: CASSLVTAYTGGLKNTIYF.

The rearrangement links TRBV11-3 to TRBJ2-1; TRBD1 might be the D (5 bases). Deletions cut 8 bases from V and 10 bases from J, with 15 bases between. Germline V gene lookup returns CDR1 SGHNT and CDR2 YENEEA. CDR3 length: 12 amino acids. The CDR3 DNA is TGTGCCAGCGGACCACAGGTCGGGGAGCAGTTCTTC. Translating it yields CASGPQVGEQFF.

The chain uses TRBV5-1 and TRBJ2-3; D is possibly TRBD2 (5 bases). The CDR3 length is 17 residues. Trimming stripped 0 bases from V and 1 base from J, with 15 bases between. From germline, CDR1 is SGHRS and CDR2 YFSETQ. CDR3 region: CASSLVGLSFGTDTQYF. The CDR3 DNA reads TGCGCCAGCAGCTTGGTCGGACTGAGTTTTGGCACAGATACGCAGTATTTT.

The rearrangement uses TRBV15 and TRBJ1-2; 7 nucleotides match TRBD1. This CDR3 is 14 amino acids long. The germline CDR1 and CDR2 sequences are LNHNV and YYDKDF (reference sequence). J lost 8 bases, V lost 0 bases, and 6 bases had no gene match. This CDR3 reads CATSRDNRGRGYTF. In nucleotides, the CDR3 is TGTGCCACCAGCAGAGATAACAGGGGACGGGGCTACACCTTC.

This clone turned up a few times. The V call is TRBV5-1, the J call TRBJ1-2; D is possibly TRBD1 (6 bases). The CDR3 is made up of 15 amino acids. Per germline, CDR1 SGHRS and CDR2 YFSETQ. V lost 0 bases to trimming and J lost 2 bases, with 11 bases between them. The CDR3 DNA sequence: TGCGCCAGCAGCTTGGCCCCAGGGGCCAACTATGGCTACACCTTC. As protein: CASSLAPGANYGYTF.

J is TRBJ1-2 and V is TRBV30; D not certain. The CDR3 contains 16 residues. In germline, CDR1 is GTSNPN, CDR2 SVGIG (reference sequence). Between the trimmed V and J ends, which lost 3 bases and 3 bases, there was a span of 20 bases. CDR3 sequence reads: CAWRGGSSPRHYGYTF. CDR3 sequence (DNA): TGTGCCTGGAGAGGAGGGAGTTCACCCCGGCACTATGGCTACACCTTC.

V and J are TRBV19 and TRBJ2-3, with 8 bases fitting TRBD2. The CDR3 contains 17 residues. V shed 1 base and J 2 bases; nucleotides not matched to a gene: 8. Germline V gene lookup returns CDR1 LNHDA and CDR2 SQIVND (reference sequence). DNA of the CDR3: TGTGCCAGTAGTATAGGATTCCAGCGGGGGCCCACAGATACGCAGTATTTT. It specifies CASSIGFQRGPTDTQYF.

CDR3 amino acids: CASSEDLGREVDGYTF. The CDR3 coding sequence is TGCGCCAGCAGTGAGGACCTCGGCAGGGAGGTGGATGGCTACACCTTC. The chain uses TRBV10-1 and TRBJ1-2, with a tentative D call TRBD1 (5 bases). The germline V gene encodes CDR1 WNHNN and CDR2 SYGVQD (reference sequence). The V end was cut by 2 bases, the J end by 6 bases, with 19 bases between. The CDR3 consists of 16 residues.

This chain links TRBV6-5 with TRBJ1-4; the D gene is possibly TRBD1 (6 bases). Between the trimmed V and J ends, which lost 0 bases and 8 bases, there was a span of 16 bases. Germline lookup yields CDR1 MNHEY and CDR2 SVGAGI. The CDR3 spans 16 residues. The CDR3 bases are TGTGCCAGCAGTTACTCGGTGGGAGGGGGAGGAGAAAAACTGTTTTTT. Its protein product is CASSYSVGGGGEKLFF.

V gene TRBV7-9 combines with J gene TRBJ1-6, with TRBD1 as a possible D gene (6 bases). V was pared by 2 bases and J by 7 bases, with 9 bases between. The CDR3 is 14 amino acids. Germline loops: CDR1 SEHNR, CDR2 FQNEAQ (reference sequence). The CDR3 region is CASSLRQENSPLHF. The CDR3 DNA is TGTGCCAGCAGCTTAAGACAGGAAAATTCACCCCTCCACTTT.

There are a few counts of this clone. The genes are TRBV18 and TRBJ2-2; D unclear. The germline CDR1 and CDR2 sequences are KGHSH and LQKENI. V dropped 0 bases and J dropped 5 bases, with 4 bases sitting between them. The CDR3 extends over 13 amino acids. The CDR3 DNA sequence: TGTGCCAGCTCACCACCGAGTACCGGGGAGCTGTTTTTT. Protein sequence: CASSPPSTGELFF. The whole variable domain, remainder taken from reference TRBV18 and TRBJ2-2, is NAGVMQNPRHLVRRRGQEARLRCSPMKGHSHVYWYRQLPEEGLKFMVYLQKENIIDESGMPKERFSAEFPKEGPSILRIQQVVRGDSAAYFCASSPPSTGELFFGEGSRLTVL.